These T cell receptor beta chains were read from a single sample in a study of cytomegalovirus exposure and HLA in healthy donors. Sequenced by immunoSEQ multiplex PCR; TCRdb stores in-frame clones only, minus some. The table lists tens of thousands of clones, around 75% of them singletons. The sequenced sample was PBMCs. These receptor sequences come from a man aged 55 to 70 in good health and CMV-seropositive. Both conserved end residues are part of each CDR3. The D gene is left open where the match is weak. Clone size is shown for a subset of rows, as once, few, many or a class of expanded clone.

TRBJ2-6,TRBV5-6,NA,NA,CASRGIGRGRAGANVLTF,TGTGCCAGCAGGGGGATTGGGCGGGGGCGAGCTGGGGCCAACGTCCTGACTTTC
TRBJ1-2,TRBV9,NA,TRBD1,CASSVDTGGGYGYTF,TGTGCCAGCAGCGTCGATACAGGGGGCGGCTATGGCTACACCTTC
TRBJ1-5,TRBV6-6,NA,NA,CASSSPTDYSNQPQHF,TGTGCCAGCAGTTCCCCGACAGATTATAGCAATCAGCCCCAGCATTTT
TRBJ1-5,TRBV27,NA,NA,CASSLGFGGTQPQHF,TGTGCCAGCAGTTTAGGGTTTGGGGGCACTCAGCCCCAGCATTTT
TRBJ1-2,TRBV9,NA,TRBD1,CASSVRQGGDGYTF,TGTGCCAGCAGCGTTCGACAGGGGGGGGATGGCTACACCTTC
TRBJ1-2,TRBV18,NA,NA,CASSPRQGGGYTF,TGTGCCAGCTCACCGAGGCAGGGAGGTGGCTACACCTTC
TRBJ2-7,TRBV5-5,NA,NA,CASTKSGFSSYEQYF,TGTGCCAGCACCAAAAGTGGTTTTAGCTCCTACGAGCAGTACTTC
TRBJ2-7,TRBV5-1,NA,NA,CASSPQSVGSYEQYF,TGCGCCAGCAGCCCACAGAGTGTTGGGTCCTACGAGCAGTACTTC
TRBJ1-1,TRBV18,few,NA,CASSPTANTEAFF,TGTGCCAGCTCACCGACAGCGAACACTGAAGCTTTCTTT
TRBJ1-1,TRBV10-1,NA,NA,CASSESSGTEAFF,TGCGCCAGCAGTGAGTCATCGGGGACTGAAGCTTTCTTT
TRBJ2-1,TRBV6-4,NA,TRBD2,CASSDWTSGRSYNEQFF,TGTGCCAGCAGTGACTGGACTAGCGGCCGCTCCTACAATGAGCAGTTCTTC
TRBJ2-1,TRBV11-2,NA,NA,CASSLQTSSYNEQFF,TGTGCCAGCAGCTTGCAAACTAGCTCCTACAATGAGCAGTTCTTC
TRBJ2-5,TRBV5-1,NA,TRBD1,CASSPGQIQETQYF,TGCGCCAGCAGCCCGGGACAGATACAAGAGACCCAGTACTTC
TRBJ2-7,TRBV25-1,NA,TRBD2,CASSDGLAGVLAEQYF,TGTGCCAGCAGTGACGGACTAGCGGGAGTGTTGGCCGAGCAGTACTTC
TRBJ1-1,TRBV5-1,NA,TRBD1,CASSGTVENTEAFF,TGCGCCAGCAGTGGGACAGTCGAGAACACTGAAGCTTTCTTT
TRBJ2-6,TRBV2,once,NA,CASTVSGANVLTF,TGTGCCAGCACTGTCTCTGGGGCCAACGTCCTGACTTTC
TRBJ2-2,TRBV18,NA,TRBD1,CASSPTRGPAGELFF,TGTGCCAGCTCACCAACGAGGGGGCCGGCCGGGGAGCTGTTTTTT
TRBJ1-1,TRBV11-3,NA,NA,CASSHHGRTANTEAFF,TGTGCCAGCAGCCACCATGGGCGGACAGCGAACACTGAAGCTTTCTTT
TRBJ2-3,TRBV6-1,NA,NA,CASSELAPRTQYF,TGTGCCAGCAGTGAACTAGCTCCCAGGACGCAGTATTTT
TRBJ2-2,TRBV7-8,NA,TRBD1,CASSFGTGGHGELFF,TGTGCCAGCAGCTTTGGGACAGGGGGCCACGGGGAGCTGTTTTTT
TRBJ2-3,TRBV27,NA,NA,CASSIRDSTDTQYF,TGTGCCAGCAGTATCCGGGACTCCACAGATACGCAGTATTTT
TRBJ2-7,TRBV29-1,NA,NA,CSVEDLGVEQYF,TGCAGCGTTGAAGATCTCGGGGTCGAGCAGTACTTC
TRBJ2-2,TRBV5-1,NA,NA,CASSLAGPGELFF,TGCGCCAGCAGCTTGGCAGGCCCCGGGGAGCTGTTTTTT